Below, 20 T cell receptor beta chains from the same sample are listed, as sequenced in a study of spatial heterogeneity in lung cancer. TCRdb analysed the 5' RACE reads with MiXCR anew, one entry per CDR3 protein. The repertoire holds about 22,000 distinct CDR3 sequences, with approximately 5.8% as singletons. Time point given: sample taken at primary tumor resection. Here the sequenced sample was PBMCs, taken at surgery. The origin of the receptors is a male donor with early-stage non-small cell lung cancer.

This clonotype was seen repeatedly, ten times or more. V is TRBV7-9 and J is TRBJ2-1; D may be TRBD1 (7 bases). Germline V gene lookup returns CDR1 SEHNR and CDR2 FQNEAQ (reference sequence). V lost 2 bases and J lost 7, with 15 bases in between. The CDR3 runs to 15 residues. This CDR3 reads CASSLPTQGRNEQFF. CDR3 nucleotide sequence: TGTGCCAGCAGCTTACCTACACAGGGGAGGAATGAGCAGTTCTTC. Full variable domain (missing parts from reference TRBV7-9 and TRBJ2-1): DTGVSQNPRHKITKRGQNVTFRCDPISEHNRLYWYRQTLGQGPEFLTYFQNEAQLEKSRLLSDRFSAERPKGSFSTLEIQRTEQGDSAMYLCASSLPTQGRNEQFFGPGTRLTVL.

In its sample, this clonotype was seen a few times. This chain uses TRBV4-1 with TRBJ1-4, with 7 bases lining up with TRBD1. From germline, CDR1 is MGHRA and CDR2 YSYEKL. Trimming took 4 bases from V and 3 from J; bases not matched to a gene: 5. The CDR3 spans 15 residues. The CDR3 here is CASSPPGTANEKLFF. Written as DNA, the CDR3 is TGCGCCAGCAGCCCCCCCGGGACAGCTAATGAAAAACTGTTTTTT.

This clonotype was found many times. This chain connects TRBV6-1 to TRBJ2-3, with 7 bases aligning to TRBD2. V shed 1 base, J shed 4 bases, and the junction held 2 bases outside the gene matches. Germline V lookup: CDR1 MNHNS, CDR2 SASEGT. This CDR3 comprises 14 residues. The CDR3 DNA sequence: TGTGCCAGCAGTGAAGGGGGGGGTGCAGATACGCAGTATTTT. Protein: CASSEGGGADTQYF.

This clonotype was seen a few times. The V call is TRBV28, the J call TRBJ2-7, with D unclear. V was pared by 5 bases and J by 3 bases, with 5 bases between. CDR3 length: 11 amino acids. Germline V gene data show CDR1 as MDHEN and CDR2 as SYDVKM. CDR3 DNA: TGTGCCAGCAGTAACCTCTACGAGCAGTACTTC. It translates to CASSNLYEQYF.

The chain joins TRBV20-1 to TRBJ2-5; D is possibly TRBD1 (5 bases). Trimming shortened V by 2 bases and J by 4 bases, and 20 bases separated the two germline ends. CDR1 DFQATT and CDR2 SNEGSKA come from the germline V gene (reference sequence). There are 16 residues in the CDR3. In DNA form, the CDR3 reads TGCAGTGCTAGACCCGAGACAGCCCTAAAGGTAGAGACCCAGTACTTC. It encodes CSARPETALKVETQYF.

At least ten counts were recorded for this clonotype. V is TRBV3-1 and J is TRBJ1-5, with 12 bases lining up with TRBD1. There are 20 residues in the CDR3. Germline CDR1 reads LGHDT; CDR2 reads YNNKEL (reference sequence). V shed 3 bases and J 6 bases; nucleotides not matched to a gene: 18. CDR3 amino acids: CASSHASGGTGGIRSQPQHF. As DNA, the CDR3 is TGTGCCAGCAGCCACGCCTCCGGGGGGACAGGGGGCATTAGGAGTCAGCCCCAGCATTTT.

This clonotype was found a few times. V gene TRBV20-1 combines with J gene TRBJ2-1, with 14 bases lining up with TRBD2. Germline V gene sequence: CDR1 DFQATT, CDR2 SNEGSKA (reference sequence). Trimming at V came to 6 bases and at J to 7 bases, leaving 5 bases not matched to a gene. CDR3 length equals 14 residues. CDR3 in amino acids: CSASGLAGENEQFF. In DNA, the CDR3 is TGCAGTGCGTCGGGACTAGCGGGAGAAAATGAGCAGTTCTTC.

There are many counts of this clonotype. CDR3 loop: CATTGATNTGELFF. CDR3 coding DNA: TGTGCCACCACGGGAGCAACGAACACCGGGGAGCTGTTTTTT. The chain is built from TRBV28 and TRBJ2-2; maybe TRBD2 (6 bases). Per germline, CDR1 MDHEN and CDR2 SYDVKM. Deletions cut 10 bases from V and 0 bases from J, with 12 bases between. This CDR3 contains 14 residues.

This clonotype has at least ten counts. The J gene is TRBJ1-6, the V gene TRBV6-5; maybe TRBD1 (6 bases). CDR3 length: 15 residues. Germline values: CDR1 MNHEY, CDR2 SVGAGI. V was pared by 5 bases and J by 4 bases, with 12 bases between. CDR3 region: CASSLGTPYNSPLHF. CDR3 sequence (DNA): TGTGCCAGCAGTCTTGGGACACCATATAATTCACCCCTCCACTTT.

The table lists this clonotype with many counts. The chain combines TRBV12-3 or TRBV12-4 with TRBJ2-7; tentatively, D is TRBD1 or TRBD2 (5 bases each). Between the trimmed V and J ends, which lost 3 bases and 6 bases, there was a span of 15 bases. The CDR3 contains 14 residues. In nucleotides, the CDR3 is TGTGCCAGCAGTTTGGGGGATCTCTTGGTCGAGCAGTACTTC. Its protein product is CASSLGDLLVEQYF.

In its sample, this clonotype ranks as medium-sized. The CDR3 DNA reads TGTGCCAGCATGGGGGTAGGGTCCTACGAGCAGTACTTC. This encodes CASMGVGSYEQYF. The chain recombines TRBV6-6 with TRBJ2-7; D may match TRBD1 or TRBD2 (5 bases each). Germline CDR1 MNHNY, CDR2 SVGAGI (reference sequence). This CDR3 is 13 amino acids long. V lost 7 bases, J lost 1 base, and 11 bases lay in between.

This clonotype has a count of ten or more. This chain links TRBV29-1 with TRBJ2-7; 8 positions agree with TRBD2. V lost 7 bases and J lost 3; bases outside the gene matches: 11. Per the germline V gene, CDR1 is SQVTM and CDR2 is ANQGSEA. The CDR3 extends over 14 amino acids. The CDR3 sequence: CSAQTTSANYEQYF. The CDR3 region has the DNA TGCAGCGCCCAGACGACTAGCGCCAACTACGAGCAGTACTTC.

In its sample, this clonotype was seen many times. CDR3 DNA: TGTGCCAGCAGCGTACATGGCGGGACGTACCAAGAGACCCAGTACTTC. Protein: CASSVHGGTYQETQYF. The chain combines TRBV11-2 with TRBJ2-5; weak D call: TRBD2 (6 bases). The V and J ends lost 5 bases and 0 bases respectively, with 16 bases between them. Germline CDR1 and CDR2: SGHAT and FQNNGV. The CDR3 consists of 16 residues.

This clonotype appeared many times. The chain employs TRBV5-1 and TRBJ1-6; D uncertain. Germline lookup yields CDR1 SGHRS and CDR2 YFSETQ. This CDR3 has 14 residues. V lost 0 bases to trimming and J lost 5 bases, with 6 bases between them. CDR3 nucleotide sequence: TGCGCCAGCAGCTTGGCCGGGAATAATTCACCCCTCCACTTT. It yields the protein CASSLAGNNSPLHF.

This clonotype was observed many times. The V call is TRBV2, the J call TRBJ1-4; D remains unclear. The CDR3 spans 14 residues. CDR1 is SNHLY and CDR2 is FYNNEI in the germline V gene. V was clipped by 4 bases and J by 4 bases, with 10 bases between them. CDR3 nucleotides: TGTGCCAGCAGTGGTGAAGCCTATAATGAAAAACTGTTTTTT. Translation gives CASSGEAYNEKLFF.

This clonotype was seen many times. V is TRBV4-2 and J is TRBJ2-1; D remains ambiguous. CDR1 is LGHNA and CDR2 is YNFKEQ in the germline V gene. V was shortened by 4 bases and J by 1 base, with 17 bases between the two germline ends. The CDR3 totals 17 residues. The CDR3 reads CASSPRKDGSSYNEQFF. DNA for the CDR3: TGTGCCAGCAGCCCAAGAAAGGATGGGTCATCCTACAATGAGCAGTTCTTC.

The J gene is TRBJ2-3, the V gene TRBV11-2, with 7 bases that match TRBD2. The CDR3 length is 15 residues. Per germline, CDR1 SGHAT and CDR2 FQNNGV. The trim removed 5 bases at V and 6 bases at J, leaving 11 bases unmatched. CDR3 DNA: TGTGCCAGCAGCAAACTAGCGAGCCTCTCGGATACGCAGTATTTT. Its protein is CASSKLASLSDTQYF.

This clonotype was detected only a few times. The chain employs TRBV7-9 and TRBJ2-7, with a weak D call TRBD1 (6 bases). CDR1 SEHNR and CDR2 FQNEAQ come from the germline V gene (reference sequence). V was shortened by 1 base and J by 2 bases, with 12 bases between the two germline ends. CDR3 length: 15 residues. CDR3 protein: CASSLVGDTAYEQYF. The CDR3 nucleotides read TGTGCCAGCAGCTTAGTGGGGGACACCGCCTACGAGCAGTACTTC. Using reference TRBV7-9 and TRBJ2-7 for the parts outside the CDR3, the full variable domain is DTGVSQNPRHKITKRGQNVTFRCDPISEHNRLYWYRQTLGQGPEFLTYFQNEAQLEKSRLLSDRFSAERPKGSFSTLEIQRTEQGDSAMYLCASSLVGDTAYEQYFGPGTRLTVT.

The table lists this clonotype with many counts. The chain has TRBV3-1 and TRBJ2-3; D call uncertain. The CDR3 is made up of 15 amino acids. V lost 2 bases to trimming and J lost 0 bases, with 9 bases between them. Germline assignment: CDR1 LGHDT and CDR2 YNNKEL (reference sequence). CDR3 DNA sequence: TGTGCCAGCAGCCAACCCCGGTCTAGCACAGATACGCAGTATTTT. It codes for CASSQPRSSTDTQYF.

The CDR3: CASSVGGRANEKLFF. The CDR3 nucleotides read TGTGCCAGCAGCGTAGGGGGCAGGGCTAATGAAAAACTGTTTTTT. The genes are TRBV9 and TRBJ1-4; D possibly corresponds to TRBD1 (5 bases). The CDR3 runs 15 residues. Looked up from germline, CDR1 is SGDLS and CDR2 is YYNGEE. V lost 0 bases and J 3 bases, leaving 9 bases between the germline ends.